What follows is one TCR beta chain and its context. As yet, its antigen is unknown. This sample stems from a study of blood T cells in healthy people across ages. Regarding the study as a whole: Without sorted subsets, naive and antigen-experienced compartments could not be conclusively compared.

The use of a sample-barcoded 5' primer and a J-beta primer mix characterized a second PCR of about 6 to 11 cycles. TCRdb ran MiXCR on the 5' RACE reads and lists one entry per CDR3 protein. The sample has around 1,800,000 distinct CDR3 sequences, more than 35% seen once; the top ten hold 23%. From germline, CDR1 is SQVTM and CDR2 ANQGSEA. V was clipped by 4 bases and J by 8 bases, with 12 bases between them. The CDR3 has 12 amino acids. The extraction recovered at least 5.5 micrograms of total RNA per sample. The chain has TRBV29-1 and TRBJ1-3; D is unclear. The sample was blood. The sequence was obtained from a human donor in good health. The CDR3 DNA reads TGCAGCGTTGTTTTTCTTGGTGACACCATATATTTT. Protein: CSVVFLGDTIYF.